This is a list of T cell receptor beta chains from one sample in a study of CD8 T cells in ankylosing spondylitis. TCRdb called the 5' RACE reads again in MiXCR, with one record for every CDR3 protein. The sample lists about 460,000 distinct CDR3 sequences, less than 6% occurring once. The source material was blood, either unsorted or a sorted T cell fraction (not recorded which). These receptors were obtained from a male donor with ankylosing spondylitis. The CDR3 runs from the conserved cysteine through the conserved F or W. The D gene is left open where the match is weak. Size is omitted from some rows. Given values are once, few, many or a class for expanded clones.

clone_size j_call d_call v_call cdr3_aa cdr3_nt
many TRBJ1-2 . TRBV7-2 CASSSKAKQNYGYTF TGTGCCAGCAGCTCCAAGGCTAAACAGAACTATGGCTACACCTTC
many TRBJ2-7 TRBD2 TRBV20-1 CSAPHGGLAGGPSYEQYF TGCAGTGCGCCTCACGGGGGACTAGCGGGAGGACCCTCCTACGAGCAGTACTTC
. TRBJ2-3 TRBD1 TRBV29-1 CSARDRGMNTQYF TGCAGCGCCCGGGACAGGGGAATGAATACGCAGTATTTT
many TRBJ1-1 TRBD1 TRBV7-9 CASSFDRGKTEAFF TGTGCCAGCAGCTTTGACAGGGGGAAGACTGAAGCTTTCTTT
many TRBJ2-3 . TRBV7-2 CASSTGTLGDADTQYF TGTGCCAGCAGCACCGGGACCCTAGGGGACGCAGATACGCAGTATTTT
few TRBJ1-4 . TRBV28 CASSFLQGGNEKLFF TGTGCCAGCAGTTTTCTGCAGGGAGGAAATGAAAAACTGTTTTTT
few TRBJ2-5 . TRBV12-3/TRBV12-4 CASSLFSLGSGEETQYF TGTGCCAGCAGTTTATTTAGCCTCGGGAGCGGAGAAGAGACCCAGTACTTC
many TRBJ1-4 . TRBV5-1 CASSLETPEKLFF TGCGCCAGCAGCTTGGAGACGCCTGAAAAACTGTTTTTT
. TRBJ2-5 TRBD1 TRBV7-9 CASSPAGTVETQYF TGTGCCAGCAGCCCGGCAGGGACAGTCGAGACCCAGTACTTC
many TRBJ2-5 . TRBV12-3/TRBV12-4 CASSLNGQETQYF TGTGCCAGCAGTTTAAACGGACAAGAGACCCAGTACTTC
. TRBJ2-6 . TRBV5-6 CASSLDQGWGLSGANVLTF TGTGCCAGCAGCTTGGATCAGGGCTGGGGTCTCTCTGGGGCCAACGTCCTGACTTTC
many TRBJ2-3 TRBD2 TRBV12-5 CASGLSPFTSGVTDTQYF TGTGCTAGTGGTTTATCCCCCTTCACTAGCGGGGTTACAGATACGCAGTATTTT
. TRBJ1-3 . TRBV7-9 CASSSREGIGNTIYF TGTGCCAGCAGCTCGCGGGAGGGGATAGGAAACACCATATATTTT
many TRBJ1-1 . TRBV5-5 CASSLRLGYGNTEAFF TGTGCCAGCAGCTTGAGGTTGGGGTACGGGAACACTGAAGCTTTCTTT
many TRBJ2-1 . TRBV5-6 CASSFFERDSYNEQFF TGTGCCAGCAGCTTTTTCGAAAGAGACTCCTACAATGAGCAGTTCTTC
many TRBJ2-1 . TRBV4-3 CASSQGGSGRAEEQFF TGCGCCAGCAGCCAAGGTGGTAGCGGACGCGCAGAGGAGCAGTTCTTC
many TRBJ1-5 . TRBV2 CASREGRGNQPQHF TGTGCCAGCAGGGAGGGACGGGGCAATCAGCCCCAGCATTTT
many TRBJ2-4 . TRBV7-9 CASSPPGEVAKNIQYF TGTGCCAGCAGCCCCCCAGGGGAGGTGGCCAAAAACATTCAGTACTTC
. TRBJ2-7 . TRBV10-2 CASSEGTEQYF TGCGCCAGCAGTGAGGGGACCGAGCAGTACTTC
many TRBJ1-2 . TRBV5-1 CASSDGLNYGYTF TGCGCCAGCAGTGACGGACTTAACTATGGCTACACCTTC
many TRBJ2-7 . TRBV5-1 CASSRSPPSSRSGYEQYF TGCGCCAGCAGTCGAAGCCCCCCGAGTTCAAGGTCCGGGTACGAGCAGTACTTC
many TRBJ2-1 . TRBV20-1 CSAPAVIYARDNEQFF TGCAGTGCCCCAGCCGTTATATACGCCCGCGACAATGAGCAGTTCTTC
many TRBJ2-1 . TRBV6-5 CASSYAGQLNNEQFF TGTGCCAGCAGTTACGCGGGACAGCTAAACAATGAGCAGTTCTTC
many TRBJ2-4 . TRBV11-2 CASSSGLAKNIQYF TGTGCCAGCAGCTCGGGACTAGCCAAAAACATTCAGTACTTC
. TRBJ1-6 . TRBV27 CASSLGPGSYNSPLHF TGTGCCAGCAGTTTGGGTCCGGGCTCCTATAATTCACCCCTCCACTTT
. TRBJ2-1 . TRBV28 CASSLEGRNEQFF TGTGCCAGCAGTTTGGAGGGCCGCAATGAGCAGTTCTTC
many TRBJ2-4 TRBD1 TRBV6-1 CASRVQGEKNIQYF TGTGCCAGCAGGGTTCAGGGGGAAAAAAACATTCAGTACTTC
many TRBJ1-1 . TRBV29-1 CSVTSWENTEAFF TGCAGCGTTACATCATGGGAGAACACTGAAGCTTTCTTT
many TRBJ1-1 TRBD1 TRBV7-2 CASSFTGGITEAFF TGTGCCAGCAGCTTTACAGGGGGCATCACTGAAGCTTTCTTT
many TRBJ1-2 . TRBV30 CAWSVYAYGYTF TGTGCCTGGAGCGTTTATGCCTATGGCTACACCTTC
many TRBJ1-2 . TRBV29-1 CSEGGSNYGYTF TGCAGTGAGGGGGGCTCTAACTATGGCTACACCTTC